The present T cell receptor beta chain was sequenced within a study of blood T cell repertoires in COVID-19. Across the study: Italy, Spain and the United States were the sources of the convalescent and acute COVID-19 samples. PBMCs, B-cell-depleted T cells, or T cells provided the cDNA or gDNA that made up the material.

In regard to this clone: Other DNA sequences in this sample translate to the same CDR3.

As originally analysed: Scientists estimated how many nucleated cells there were by amplifying reference gene primers. Using immunoSEQ multiplex PCR, the repertoire was profiled, and TCRdb retains in-frame clones only, with some absent. D and trimming were read from the DNA, whereas the V and J calls and clone size are those reported in that table. The table has 270,000 or so clones, around 82% seen once. Germline CDR1 SGHRS, CDR2 YFSETQ. V was pared by 5 bases and J by 0 bases, with 14 bases between. The CDR3 covers 15 residues. Material for sequencing was peripheral blood. This sequence was found in a woman under 30 with acute or convalescent COVID-19. This sequence joins TRBV5-1 and TRBJ2-5; D may be TRBD2 (7 bases). The CDR3: CASSLRGPYQETQYF. CDR3 sequence (DNA): TGCGCCAGCAGTCTGCGGGGGCCGTACCAAGAGACCCAGTACTTC.